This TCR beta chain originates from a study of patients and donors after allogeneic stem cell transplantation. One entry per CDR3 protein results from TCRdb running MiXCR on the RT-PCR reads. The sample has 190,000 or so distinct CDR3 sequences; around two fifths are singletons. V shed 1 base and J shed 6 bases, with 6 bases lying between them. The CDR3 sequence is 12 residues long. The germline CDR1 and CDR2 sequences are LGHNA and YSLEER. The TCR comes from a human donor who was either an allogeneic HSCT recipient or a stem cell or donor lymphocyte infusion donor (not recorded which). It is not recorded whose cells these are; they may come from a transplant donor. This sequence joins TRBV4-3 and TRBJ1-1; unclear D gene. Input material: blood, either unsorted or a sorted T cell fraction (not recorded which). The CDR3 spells CASSQGFSEAFF. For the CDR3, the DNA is TGCGCCAGCAGCCAAGGGTTTTCTGAAGCTTTCTTT.